This T cell receptor beta chain was retrieved from a study of T cells in Graves' hyperthyroidism and ophthalmopathy (dated by TCRdb to the late 2010s). About the full investigation: Peripheral blood samples were taken at the time of initial diagnosis, prior to any treatment. A discovery cohort of fewer than 110 patients, approximately 45 with Graves' ophthalmopathy and approximately 55 with stable Graves' hyperthyroidism, was used to find distinguishing TCR V-J signatures. An independent validation cohort of under 20 hyperthyroidism patients and 17 patients who later progressed to ophthalmopathy tested prospective prediction of ophthalmopathy. For training and testing, the roughly 97 patients in the discovery cohort were randomly divided in a 7:3 ratio. Thyroid tissue and blood T-cell repertoires from six Graves' hyperthyroidism patients were also compared in the study. Following sampling, methimazole starting at 30 mg daily was given to hyperthyroidism patients, and high-dose intravenous methylprednisolone was given to ophthalmopathy patients. According to the paper, TCR Vbeta CDR3 sequencing was carried out on 135 peripheral blood samples, which came from fewer than 50 ophthalmopathy, around 74 hyperthyroidism and approximately 17 progressor patients.

Stable Graves' hyperthyroidism was defined as the absence of progression to ophthalmopathy over 18 months of follow-up. The hyperthyroidism patients were between 18 and 65 years old and newly diagnosed, with a disease duration of less than 2 months. The study excluded patients with uncontrolled infections, other autoimmune diseases, pregnancy or lactation. Diagnoses were based on clinical symptoms, serum thyroxine and TRAb, thyroid ultrasound and orbital computed tomography. Ficoll-Paque density gradient centrifugation was used to isolate PBMCs from around 9.1 ml of fresh peripheral blood. Total RNA was extracted with Trizol reagent, and quality was checked on an Agilent 2100 Bioanalyzer. In the case of this clonotype: No antigen is known for it. A read error is possible here, since a much larger clone lies one base away.

Study-wide conclusions, independent of this receptor: In validation, progression to ophthalmopathy was predicted by the model with around 71% sensitivity and around 76% specificity, a median of approximately 7.1 months before onset. No statistical method was used to fix the sample size in advance, and group allocation was not hidden from the investigators. Most expanded thyroid clonotypes (frequency above 0.001) were also detected in blood, suggesting blood repertoires may reflect thyroid immune responses. Ophthalmopathy was separated from stable hyperthyroidism by a 13 V-J signature model, with over 85% sensitivity and 81% to 83% specificity obtained in cross-validation and 80%/75% obtained in testing.

TCR beta CDR3 regions were amplified from RNA transcripts. A first-round RT-PCR of the TCR CDR3 used the HTBI primer set with the Qiagen OneStep RT-PCR kit. The libraries were constructed in a second round of multiplex PCR and then size-selected and purified. Sequencing of the libraries was done on an Illumina HiSeq2000 using paired-end 100 bp reads. The study's own analysis went as follows. SOAPnuke was used to process the raw data, throwing out any read that contained adapters or uncalled bases, had a mean Phred below 15, or lacked an exact constant-primer or identifier match. COPE v1.2.5 was used to merge high-quality paired reads, and clonotypes were defined as unique nucleotide sequences. MiTCR v1.1 was used to align clonotypes to the IMGT TRBV, TRBD and TRBJ reference segments. Analysis was restricted to V-J combinations with a frequency above 0.0001, which covered roughly 99% of repertoires. The TCS score was defined as F50 (clonal expansion) divided by E x V (chaos), with BLOSUM62-based TCRdist calculated between CDR3 peptides within each V-J. Welch's t-statistics and random forest reduced roughly 540 V-J features to roughly 13, which were used in a naive Bayes classifier (R e1071). The raw public data were reprocessed by TCRdb itself: fastp quality trimming at Q25, MiXCR clonotype calling, in-frame beta chains only. Each CDR3 protein appears once, grouped with its most common genes and DNA. These V and J calls derive from TCRdb rather than the authors' analysis. In all, the sample holds a few hundred thousand distinct CDR3 sequences, and approximately 15% of those were seen once. The ten most abundant clones make up around 7.3% of the sample.

The germline V gene specifies SNHLY as CDR1 and FYNNEI as CDR2. The CDR3 runs 16 amino acids, cysteine and phenylalanine included. Only the CDR3 region is kept as DNA, spanning 48 bases read in frame from base 1. The clonotype was recovered from a woman under 40 with Graves' hyperthyroidism. Sample: blood. In this chain, TRBV2 is recombined with TRBJ2-2, with 7 bases in between that match TRBD1. DNA sequence: TGTGCCAGCAGCCAAGTTTGGGACAGCAGCACCGGGGTGCTGTTTTTT. Protein translation: CASSQVWDSSTGVLFF.